These 20 T cell receptor beta chains were sequenced from one sample in a study of T-cell reconstitution after alpha-beta-depleted transplantation in children. It was with unique molecular identifiers that the TCRbeta library was prepared. From the PCR reads, TCRdb called clonotypes with MiXCR, one entry per CDR3 protein. This sample has just under 250,000 distinct CDR3 sequences, with roughly 26% found just once. This sample comprised PBMCs, obtained before TCRalphabeta/CD19-depleted stem cell transplant. The receptors here all came from a girl under 10 years old with Fanconi anemia, due to receive a stem cell transplant.

This clonotype was counted at least ten times. The V and J genes are TRBV30 and TRBJ2-5, with no clear D. Germline assignment: CDR1 GTSNPN and CDR2 SVGIG (reference sequence). V was trimmed by 3 bases and J by 3 bases, leaving 5 bases between them. CDR3 size: 11 residues. CDR3 bases: TGTGCCTGGAGCGCAGAAGAGACCCAGTACTTC. Translated: CAWSAEETQYF.

About this clonotype: A read error may account for a junction end that differs from germline. This rearrangement joins TRBV6-6 to TRBJ2-1; unclear D gene. CDR1 and CDR2 from the germline V gene are MNHNY and SVGAGI (reference sequence). The CDR3 contains 12 residues. CDR3 residues: CASSYKVGLFVF. The CDR3 bases are TGTGCCAGCAGTTACAAAGTGGGTTTATTTGTCTTC.

This clonotype was detected many times. The J gene is TRBJ2-7, the V gene TRBV7-2, with TRBD2 matching over 14 bases. J gave up 1 base and V 2 bases, and 4 bases lay outside the gene matches. CDR1 is SGHTA, CDR2 FQGNSA, per germline. This CDR3 has 17 amino acids. CDR3 in DNA: TGTGCCAGCAGCTTAAGGGGACTAGCGGGAGAGTCCTACGAGCAGTACTTC. Protein sequence: CASSLRGLAGESYEQYF.

To note about this clonotype: An end of the junction does not agree with germline; a read error may underlie this. The V gene is TRBV20-1, the J gene TRBJ2-5; 11 bases are a match to TRBD2. The CDR3 is made up of 16 amino acids. The germline V gene has CDR1 DFQATT and CDR2 SNEGSKA (reference sequence). The CDR3 reads CCATDLAGGSQETQYF. The CDR3, as DNA: TGCTGTGCTACGGACCTAGCGGGGGGTTCACAAGAGACCCAGTACTTC.

The V call is TRBV28, the J call TRBJ2-7; 9 bases map to TRBD1. Losses at the gene ends were 3 bases for V and 3 bases for J; bases not matched to a gene: 3. Germline assignment: CDR1 MDHEN and CDR2 SYDVKM. This CDR3 spans 14 amino acids. Here the CDR3 DNA reads TGTGCCAGCAGTTTCACAGGGGGCTTCTACGAGCAGTACTTC. It is translated as CASSFTGGFYEQYF.

This clonotype was observed a few times. The chain joins TRBV15 to TRBJ2-2, with D unresolved. Trimming cost V 4 bases and J 5 bases, with 11 bases left between them. CDR3 length: 14 residues. Germline V CDR1 and CDR2: LNHNV, YYDKDF (reference sequence). The CDR3 DNA is TGTGCCACCAGCACAGATCGAGAGACCGGGGAGCTGTTTTTT. As protein: CATSTDRETGELFF.

This clonotype came up a few times. The chain combines TRBV29-1 with TRBJ1-2, with D unresolved. The germline gives CDR1 SQVTM, CDR2 ANQGSEA. V was cut by 4 bases and J by 3 bases, with 12 bases left in between. The CDR3 runs 13 residues. The CDR3 sequence is CSVARLGYYGYTF. CDR3 nucleotide sequence: TGCAGCGTTGCTCGGCTCGGTTACTATGGCTACACCTTC.

This clonotype was found many times. This chain joins TRBV20-1 and TRBJ2-1; D perhaps matches TRBD1 (5 bases). The ends were cut back, 3 bases at V and 0 bases at J, with 12 bases in the middle. The CDR3 is 15 amino acids. The germline V gene encodes CDR1 DFQATT and CDR2 SNEGSKA (reference sequence). The CDR3 nucleotides read TGCAGTGCTAGTTTGCCAAGGGGCTCCTACAATGAGCAGTTCTTC. Translated: CSASLPRGSYNEQFF.

This clonotype was observed many times. The J gene is TRBJ2-1, the V gene TRBV7-3; 7 bases are shared with TRBD1. This CDR3 has 15 amino acids. Germline assignment: CDR1 SGHTA and CDR2 FQGTGA. The J segment lost 6 bases and the V segment lost 6 bases, leaving 11 bases of the junction unmatched. This CDR3 is CASSRDRVWANEQFF. The CDR3 region has the DNA TGTGCCAGCAGTCGTGACAGGGTTTGGGCCAATGAGCAGTTCTTC.

This clonotype was picked up one time. The rearrangement links TRBV29-1 to TRBJ2-5; D uncertain. The germline CDR1 and CDR2 sequences are SQVTM and ANQGSEA. The V gene lost 3 bases and the J gene lost 5 bases, with 13 bases spanning the gap. This CDR3 has 13 residues. The CDR3 sequence is CSVDVPTRETQYF. The CDR3 DNA follows: TGCAGCGTTGACGTCCCGACGCGGGAGACCCAGTACTTC.

This clonotype has ten or more counts. In nucleotides, the CDR3 is TGTGCCAGCAGCGTCGGACATCTCTACGAGCAGTACTTC. It translates to CASSVGHLYEQYF. The chain combines TRBV6-1 with TRBJ2-7; D possibly corresponds to TRBD1 (5 bases). This CDR3 has 13 residues. Germline values: CDR1 MNHNS, CDR2 SASEGT. Deletions cut 6 bases from V and 3 bases from J, with 12 bases between.

The chain employs TRBV9 and TRBJ2-3; D ambiguous. Trimming cost V 3 bases and J 2 bases, with 10 bases left between them. Germline values: CDR1 SGDLS, CDR2 YYNGEE. CDR3 length: 14 residues. CDR3: CASSEETFTDTQYF. The CDR3 nucleotides read TGTGCCAGCAGCGAGGAGACTTTCACAGATACGCAGTATTTT.

V is TRBV24-1 and J is TRBJ1-5; tentatively, D is TRBD1 (6 bases). CDR3 size: 15 residues. V was pared by 4 bases and J by 5 bases, with 14 bases between. In germline, CDR1 is KGHDR, CDR2 SFDVKD. This CDR3 reads CATSDPRGGDQPQHF. The CDR3 DNA reads TGTGCCACCAGTGACCCCAGGGGTGGCGATCAGCCCCAGCATTTT.

This chain connects TRBV7-2 to TRBJ2-1; 11 bases line up with TRBD2. Losses at the gene ends were 3 bases for V and 6 bases for J; bases not matched to a gene: 16. Germline CDR1 and CDR2: SGHTA and FQGNSA. The CDR3 is made up of 19 amino acids. Written as DNA, the CDR3 is TGTGCCAGCAGCTTCCCTCTAGCGGGAGGCCGGGGTGTCGTCAATGAGCAGTTCTTC. Amino acids: CASSFPLAGGRGVVNEQFF.

This clonotype has more than one count but fewer than ten. J is TRBJ2-1 and V is TRBV6-5; 11 bases line up with TRBD2. With V trimmed by 2 bases and J by 1 base, 7 bases remained unmatched. The CDR3 contains 18 residues. The germline CDR1 and CDR2 sequences are MNHEY and SVGAGI. CDR3 nucleotide sequence: TGTGCCAGCAGTTACGGGGGTAGCGGGGGGGGGTCCTACAATGAGCAGTTCTTC. Translating gives CASSYGGSGGGSYNEQFF.

This CDR3 reads CASSESGERTYEQYF. CDR3 nucleotides: TGTGCCAGCAGTGAATCGGGGGAAAGGACCTACGAGCAGTACTTC. This chain connects TRBV25-1 to TRBJ2-7; D possibly corresponds to TRBD2 (6 bases). CDR1 is MGHDK and CDR2 is SYGVNS in the germline V gene. CDR3 length equals 15 residues. V lost 1 base, J lost 2 bases, and 12 bases lay in between.

This clonotype has at least ten counts. The chain combines TRBV27 with TRBJ2-7; TRBD1 matches 9 bases. This CDR3 has 15 residues. Germline CDR1 and CDR2: MNHEY and SMNVEV (reference sequence). V was pared by 5 bases and J by 2 bases, with 7 bases of the junction left unmatched. The CDR3 sequence is CASSPIQGAAYEQYF. The CDR3 DNA follows: TGTGCCAGCAGTCCAATACAGGGGGCGGCCTACGAGCAGTACTTC.

This clonotype appeared many times. The genes are TRBV6-1 and TRBJ1-5; D might be TRBD1 (5 bases). Trimming took 2 bases from V and 6 from J, leaving 8 bases between them. Germline CDR1 reads MNHNS; CDR2 reads SASEGT. The CDR3 sequence is 13 residues long. The CDR3 nucleotides are TGTGCCAGCAGTGAAATTACAGGTCAGCCCCAGCATTTT. It translates to CASSEITGQPQHF.

This clonotype occurred a few times. The rearrangement uses TRBV5-5 and TRBJ2-1, with 10 bases identical to TRBD1. V shed 0 bases and J 8 bases; nucleotides not matched to a gene: 11. This CDR3 comprises 17 residues. From germline, CDR1 is SGHKS and CDR2 YYEKEE (reference sequence). CDR3 coding DNA: TGTGCCAGCAGCTTGGCCATCGGACAGGGGGTTTGGGATGAGCAGTTCTTC. Protein product: CASSLAIGQGVWDEQFF. Supplemented by reference TRBV5-5 and TRBJ2-1, the full variable domain reads DAGVTQSPTHLIKTRGQQVTLRCSPISGHKSVSWYQQVLGQGPQFIFQYYEKEERGRGNFPDRFSARQFPNYSSELNVNALLLGDSALYLCASSLAIGQGVWDEQFFGPGTRLTVL.

With regard to this clonotype: A read error may account for a junction end that differs from germline. The V gene is TRBV19, the J gene TRBJ2-3; D remains unclear. CDR1 is LNHDA and CDR2 is SQIVND in the germline V gene (reference sequence). This CDR3 is built from 13 residues. Here the CDR3 reads CVSNGARTDTQYF. CDR3 DNA: TGTGTCAGTAACGGAGCGAGGACAGATACGCAGTATTTT.